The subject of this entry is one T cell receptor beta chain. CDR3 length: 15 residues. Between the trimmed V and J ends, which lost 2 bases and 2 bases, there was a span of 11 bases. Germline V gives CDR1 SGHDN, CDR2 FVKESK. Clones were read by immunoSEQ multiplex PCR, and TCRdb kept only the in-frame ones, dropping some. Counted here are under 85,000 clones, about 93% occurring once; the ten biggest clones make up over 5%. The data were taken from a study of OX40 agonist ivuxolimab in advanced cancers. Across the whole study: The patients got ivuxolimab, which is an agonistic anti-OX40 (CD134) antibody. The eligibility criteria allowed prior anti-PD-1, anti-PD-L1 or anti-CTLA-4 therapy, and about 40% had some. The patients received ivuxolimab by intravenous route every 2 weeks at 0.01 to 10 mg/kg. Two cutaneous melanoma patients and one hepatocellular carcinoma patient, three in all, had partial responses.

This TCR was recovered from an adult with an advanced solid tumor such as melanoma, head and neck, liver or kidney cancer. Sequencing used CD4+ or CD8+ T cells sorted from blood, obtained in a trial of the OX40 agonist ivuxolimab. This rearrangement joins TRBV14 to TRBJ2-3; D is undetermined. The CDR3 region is CASSQRKGNTDTQYF. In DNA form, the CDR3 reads TGTGCCAGCAGCCAACGGAAGGGAAACACAGATACGCAGTATTTT.